The 15 T cell receptor beta chains listed next were all sequenced from one sample in a study of T cell responses to AZD1222 COVID-19 vaccine. TCRdb's copy holds only in-frame clones and misses some; the assay was immunoSEQ multiplex PCR. The sample has roughly 140,000 clones, 88% seen once. The material sequenced was peripheral blood, taken on day 0 of AZD1222 vaccination. The receptors stem from an adult in good health.

The J gene is TRBJ2-7, the V gene TRBV15; no clear D. Germline V CDR1 and CDR2: LNHNV, YYDKDF (reference sequence). V was clipped by 0 bases and J by 6 bases, with 12 bases between them. CDR3 length equals 14 residues. CDR3 region: CATSRDTEGREQYF. The CDR3 nucleotides read TGTGCCACCAGCAGAGATACCGAAGGTCGCGAGCAGTACTTC.

The chain recombines TRBV2 with TRBJ1-3; D unclear. Germline-derived CDR1 and CDR2 are SNHLY and FYNNEI. The CDR3 runs to 13 residues. The ends were cut back, 0 bases at V and 7 bases at J, with 7 bases in the middle. CDR3 amino acids: CASSEAPGNTIYF. As DNA, the CDR3 is TGTGCCAGCAGTGAAGCTCCGGGCAACACCATATATTTT.

The rearrangement links TRBV7-9 to TRBJ1-1, with D unresolved. Trimming left V 1 base short and J 0 bases short, with 6 bases between. This CDR3 is 14 amino acids long. CDR1 is SEHNR, CDR2 FQNEAQ, per germline (reference sequence). The CDR3 sequence is CASSLVEMNTEAFF. The CDR3 nucleotides are TGTGCCAGCAGCTTAGTGGAAATGAACACTGAAGCTTTCTTT.

This clone has a single count. The chain recombines TRBV19 with TRBJ1-1, with D perhaps TRBD1 (6 bases). Germline loops: CDR1 LNHDA, CDR2 SQIVND (reference sequence). This CDR3 comprises 14 residues. Trimming left V 3 bases short and J 7 bases short, with 15 bases between. CDR3 nucleotides: TGTGCCAGTAGTATGCAGGGGCTAGGAGGTGAAGCTTTCTTT. Translation: CASSMQGLGGEAFF.

V gene TRBV6-5 combines with J gene TRBJ1-5; D may be TRBD1 (6 bases). Trimming took off 0 bases at V and 6 bases at J, with 12 bases between the two ends. Per the germline V gene, CDR1 is MNHEY and CDR2 is SVGAGI. There are 15 residues in the CDR3. CDR3 in amino acids: CASSYSIQGGQPQHF. The DNA of the CDR3 is TGTGCCAGCAGTTACTCGATACAGGGAGGTCAGCCCCAGCATTTT.

This rearrangement joins TRBV7-2 to TRBJ2-1, with 11 bases matching TRBD2. The ends lost 5 bases at V and 4 bases at J; junction bases unmatched: 4. Germline values: CDR1 SGHTA, CDR2 FQGNSA. This CDR3 has 15 amino acids. CDR3 in DNA: TGTGCCAGCAGCCCCGGGACTAGCGGATACAATGAGCAGTTCTTC. Protein sequence: CASSPGTSGYNEQFF.

This clone came up once. The gene calls are TRBV27 and TRBJ1-5; 9 nucleotides match TRBD1. The CDR3 covers 14 residues. The V segment lost 5 bases and the J segment 7 bases; nucleotides outside the gene matches: 6. Per the germline V gene, CDR1 is MNHEY and CDR2 is SMNVEV (reference sequence). CDR3: CASSPTGGTQPQHF. The CDR3 DNA reads as TGTGCCAGCAGTCCAACAGGGGGCACCCAGCCCCAGCATTTT.

This sequence joins TRBV28 and TRBJ1-2, with a possible D match to TRBD1 (6 bases). The CDR3 contains 11 residues. Germline loops: CDR1 MDHEN, CDR2 SYDVKM. CDR3 region: CLGGGKYGYTF. Here the CDR3 DNA reads TGTTTAGGGGGGGGCAAGTATGGCTACACCTTC.

The chain couples TRBV7-2 to TRBJ2-7; 7 positions match TRBD2. V lost 2 bases, J lost 0 bases, and 13 bases stayed unmatched. Germline loops: CDR1 SGHTA, CDR2 FQGNSA. This CDR3 comprises 18 residues. Here the CDR3 DNA reads TGTGCCAGCAGCTTACAGGGTTCTGTGGGACTACTCTCCTACGAGCAGTACTTC. This encodes CASSLQGSVGLLSYEQYF.

This clone is medium-sized (0.01 to 0.1%). The CDR3 sequence: CASVDGTENIQYF. CDR3 in DNA: TGTGCCAGCGTGGATGGGACAGAAAACATTCAGTACTTC. The chain joins TRBV5-5 to TRBJ2-4; 7 nucleotides line up with TRBD1. V was clipped by 7 bases and J by 5 bases; unmatched bases: 6. The CDR3 contains 13 residues. The germline V gene encodes CDR1 SGHKS and CDR2 YYEKEE (reference sequence). The full variable domain, its missing parts supplied by reference TRBV5-5 and TRBJ2-4, is DAGVTQSPTHLIKTRGQQVTLRCSPISGHKSVSWYQQVLGQGPQFIFQYYEKEERGRGNFPDRFSARQFPNYSSELNVNALLLGDSALYLCASVDGTENIQYFGAGTRLSVL.

The chain is built from TRBV28 and TRBJ2-7; no definite D call. Germline values: CDR1 MDHEN, CDR2 SYDVKM. V lost 3 bases, J lost 2 bases, and 5 bases lay in between. The CDR3 runs to 12 residues. The CDR3 DNA is TGTGCCAGCAGTTTTCAGCCCTACGAGCAGTACTTC. Its protein is CASSFQPYEQYF.

The J gene is TRBJ1-5, the V gene TRBV19; D unclear. Germline lookup yields CDR1 LNHDA and CDR2 SQIVND (reference sequence). V lost 4 bases and J lost 7, with 8 bases in between. The CDR3 totals 12 residues. CDR3 DNA sequence: TGTGCCAGTAGTAATAGGGCACAGCCCCAGCATTTT. The encoded protein is CASSNRAQPQHF.

The CDR3 nucleotides are TGTGCCAGCGAAATCTTTCGGCGGTGCTATGGCTACACCTTC. Translated, it gives CASEIFRRCYGYTF. The genes are TRBV25-1 and TRBJ1-2; D unresolved. Trimming left V 8 bases short and J 4 bases short, with 17 bases between. In germline, CDR1 is MGHDK, CDR2 SYGVNS. The CDR3 is made up of 14 amino acids.

The gene calls are TRBV29-1 and TRBJ2-5; weak D call: TRBD2 (6 bases). Germline V lookup: CDR1 SQVTM, CDR2 ANQGSEA. The CDR3 consists of 14 residues. Trimming took off 7 bases at V and 2 bases at J, with 17 bases between the two ends. CDR3 sequence: CSAVAGGAQETQYF. CDR3 bases: TGCAGCGCTGTTGCGGGCGGGGCACAAGAGACCCAGTACTTC.

The table lists this clone with a count of one. This chain uses TRBV20-1 with TRBJ2-7; D possibly corresponds to TRBD1 (6 bases). The ends were cut back, 6 bases at V and 5 bases at J, with 11 bases in the middle. The germline V gene has CDR1 DFQATT and CDR2 SNEGSKA (reference sequence). The CDR3 has 11 residues. The CDR3 spells CSATGQHEQYF. CDR3 DNA sequence: TGCAGTGCAACGGGACAACACGAGCAGTACTTC.